The 18 T cell receptor beta chains in this list originate from one sample, sequenced in a study of beta chain features in type 1 diabetes. Study results and limitations: Shortening of TCRB CDR3s, moderate but significant, appeared in all four CD4+ subsets of Type 1 diabetes patients.

No antigens are known for them. The investigators reverse transcribed all of the isolated RNA, so they sequenced expressed TCRB transcripts. Sequencing used immunoSEQ multiplex PCR; TCRdb keeps in-frame clones, though not all of them. The sample includes under 200,000 clones, over 9% of them seen just once. The material sequenced was central memory CD4+ T cells from blood. The receptors derive from a man younger than 45 with type 1 diabetes.

This clone was found once. The gene calls are TRBV11-2 and TRBJ2-7; D ambiguous. Trimming removed 1 base from V and 2 bases from J, with 12 bases in between. Germline V CDR1 and CDR2: SGHAT, FQNNGV. The CDR3 covers 15 residues. The CDR3 is CASSLVATSPYEQYF. CDR3 in DNA: TGTGCCAGCAGCTTAGTGGCCACATCCCCCTACGAGCAGTACTTC. The variable domain in full, completed from reference TRBV11-2 and TRBJ2-7, reads EAGVAQSPRYKIIEKRQSVAFWCNPISGHATLYWYQQILGQGPKLLIQFQNNGVVDDSQLPKDRFSAERLKGVDSTLKIQPAKLEDSAVYLCASSLVATSPYEQYFGPGTRLTVT.

This chain uses TRBV15 with TRBJ1-1; 10 bases fit TRBD1. J lost 11 bases, V lost 5 bases, and 11 bases had no gene match. Germline-derived CDR1 and CDR2 are LNHNV and YYDKDF (reference sequence). This CDR3 is 14 amino acids long. This chain's CDR3 is CATSPRQGAVGAFF. The CDR3 nucleotides are TGTGCCACCAGCCCTAGACAGGGGGCTGTGGGGGCTTTCTTT.

In this sample, this clone turned up many times. The J gene is TRBJ2-4, the V gene TRBV7-2, with D maybe TRBD1 (6 bases). Deletions cut 1 base from V and 8 bases from J, with 6 bases between. Germline V gives CDR1 SGHTA, CDR2 FQGNSA. The CDR3 is 12 amino acids. The CDR3 sequence is CASSLDRDIQYF. CDR3 DNA sequence: TGTGCCAGCAGCTTAGACAGGGACATTCAGTACTTC.

The rearrangement links TRBV6-5 to TRBJ2-7; TRBD1 aligns across 7 bases. This CDR3 is built from 14 residues. Germline V gives CDR1 MNHEY, CDR2 SVGAGI. Trimming removed 4 bases from V and 3 bases from J; junction bases left unmatched: 6. CDR3 in amino acids: CASSSSWTGYEQYF. CDR3 DNA sequence: TGTGCCAGCAGTTCCTCATGGACAGGCTACGAGCAGTACTTC.

This clone was counted only a few times. The DNA for the CDR3 is TGCAGCGTTGATGGGCAGAACTATGAGCAGTTCTTC. This codes for CSVDGQNYEQFF. The chain has TRBV29-1 and TRBJ2-1; D remains unclear. Germline V gene sequence: CDR1 SQVTM, CDR2 ANQGSEA. Between the trimmed V and J ends, which lost 3 bases and 8 bases, there was a span of 11 bases. This CDR3 contains 12 residues.

The rearrangement joins TRBV28 to TRBJ1-5, with D perhaps matching TRBD1 (6 bases). Trimming took off 9 bases at V and 0 bases at J, with 12 bases between the two ends. This CDR3 spans 14 amino acids. Germline loops: CDR1 MDHEN, CDR2 SYDVKM. CDR3 in DNA: TGTGCCAGTGGGACAAATTATAGCAATCAGCCCCAGCATTTT. Translated: CASGTNYSNQPQHF.

The rearrangement links TRBV5-1 to TRBJ2-7; 9 bases map to TRBD1. The V gene end was trimmed by 2 bases and the J gene end by 3 bases; junction bases not matched to a gene: 9. The CDR3 is 16 amino acids. Germline CDR1 and CDR2: SGHRS and YFSETQ. CDR3 nucleotide sequence: TGCGCCAGCAGCTTCCCGGGACAGGGCCTCGACTACGAGCAGTACTTC. This gives the protein CASSFPGQGLDYEQYF. Using reference TRBV5-1 and TRBJ2-7 for the parts outside the CDR3, the full variable domain is KAGVTQTPRYLIKTRGQQVTLSCSPISGHRSVSWYQQTPGQGLQFLFEYFSETQRNKGNFPGRFSGRQFSNSRSEMNVSTLELGDSALYLCASSFPGQGLDYEQYFGPGTRLTVT.

This clone was seen only a few times. The chain combines TRBV30 with TRBJ2-1; the match to TRBD2 covers 9 bases. J was trimmed by 8 bases and V by 5 bases; bases with no gene match: 1. Germline V gene sequence: CDR1 GTSNPN, CDR2 SVGIG (reference sequence). The CDR3 sequence is 11 residues long. The CDR3 DNA is TGTGCCTGGGCGGGAGGGCATGAGCAGTTCTTC. Protein sequence: CAWAGGHEQFF. The full variable domain, its missing parts supplied by reference TRBV30 and TRBJ2-1, is SQTIHQWPATLVQPVGSPLSLECTVEGTSNPNLYWYRQAAGRGLQLLFYSVGIGQISSEVPQNLSASRPQDRQFILSSKKLLLSDSGFYLCAWAGGHEQFFGPGTRLTVL.

The rearrangement joins TRBV18 to TRBJ1-1, with D unresolved. Germline V gene lookup returns CDR1 KGHSH and CDR2 LQKENI. V dropped 5 bases and J dropped 1 base, with 11 bases sitting between them. CDR3 length: 14 amino acids. This chain's CDR3 is CASSGQRGNTEAFF. The CDR3 DNA sequence: TGTGCCAGCTCAGGGCAACGGGGGAACACTGAAGCTTTCTTT.

The rearrangement uses TRBV9 and TRBJ2-3; tentative D call: TRBD2 (5 bases). Germline-derived CDR1 and CDR2 are SGDLS and YYNGEE. The V end was cut by 0 bases, the J end by 1 base, with 9 bases between. The CDR3 extends over 15 amino acids. CDR3 amino acids: CASSVGNSGTDTQYF. The CDR3 DNA reads TGTGCCAGCAGCGTAGGAAATAGCGGCACAGATACGCAGTATTTT. The full variable domain, its missing parts supplied by reference TRBV9 and TRBJ2-3, is DSGVTQTPKHLITATGQRVTLRCSPRSGDLSVYWYQQSLDQGLQFLIQYYNGEERAKGNILERFSAQQFPDLHSELNLSSLELGDSALYFCASSVGNSGTDTQYFGPGTRLTVL.

This clone was seen a handful of times. CDR3 nucleotide sequence: TGTGCCAGCAGCTTAAACCTAGCGACAAACACCGGGGAGCTGTTTTTT. Protein product: CASSLNLATNTGELFF. This chain joins TRBV7-2 and TRBJ2-2, with a tentative D call TRBD2 (6 bases). The CDR3 extends over 16 amino acids. Trimming took 2 bases from V and 2 from J, leaving 12 bases between them. Germline V CDR1 and CDR2: SGHTA, FQGNSA.

The chain uses TRBV5-1 and TRBJ1-5; D unclear. V lost 1 base, J lost 1 base, and 9 bases lay in between. Germline V gene sequence: CDR1 SGHRS, CDR2 YFSETQ. The CDR3 totals 15 residues. CDR3 in DNA: TGCGCCAGCAGCTTGCAAGGACTCAGCAATCAGCCCCAGCATTTT. Encoded protein: CASSLQGLSNQPQHF.

In this sample, this clone turned up a few times. V usage is TRBV13 and J usage is TRBJ2-1; 11 positions match TRBD2. Unmatched junction bases numbered 4, after V lost 5 bases and J lost 4 bases. The CDR3 has 15 amino acids. Germline lookup yields CDR1 PRHDT and CDR2 FYEKMQ (reference sequence). This chain's CDR3 is CASSGGLAVYNEQFF. For the CDR3, the DNA is TGTGCCAGCAGCGGGGGACTAGCGGTATACAATGAGCAGTTCTTC.

This clone showed up just a few times. Different DNA sequences within this sample yield the same CDR3. The chain employs TRBV6-5 and TRBJ2-7; 12 positions match TRBD2. The CDR3 covers 15 residues. Germline trimming cut 5 bases from V and 2 bases from J; bases unmatched to any gene: 4. Germline CDR1 and CDR2: MNHEY and SVGAGI. The CDR3 nucleotides read TGTGCCAGCAGTCCAACTAGCGGGAGGCCCTACGAGCAGTACTTC. This sequence encodes CASSPTSGRPYEQYF.

The chain links TRBV28 to TRBJ1-1; TRBD1 is a possible D gene (5 bases). The CDR3 length is 14 residues. In germline, CDR1 is MDHEN, CDR2 SYDVKM. V was pared by 3 bases and J by 4 bases, with 12 bases between. CDR3 in DNA: TGTGCCAGCAGTTTCACGCGGAGGGGCACTGAAGCTTTCTTT. Its protein product is CASSFTRRGTEAFF.

The J gene is TRBJ2-1, the V gene TRBV7-9; 7 bases map to TRBD2. Per germline, CDR1 SEHNR and CDR2 FQNEAQ (reference sequence). The trim removed 5 bases at V and 8 bases at J, leaving 6 bases unmatched. The CDR3 covers 13 residues. In DNA, the CDR3 is TGTGCCAGCAGCCGACCAGGGAGGGATGAGCAGTTCTTC. Its protein is CASSRPGRDEQFF.

The rearrangement joins TRBV5-8 to TRBJ1-2; D is ambiguous. The CDR3 length is 11 residues. CDR1 is SGHTS, CDR2 YDEGEE, per germline. The germline V and J ends were trimmed by 9 bases and 3 bases, with 9 bases remaining between them. The CDR3 DNA reads TGTGCCAACCCGGCGGACTATGGCTACACCTTC. Encoded protein: CANPADYGYTF.

This clone turned up a few times. CDR3 sequence (DNA): TGCAGCGTTGCGAACGGAGGAAGCACAGATACGCAGTATTTT. This encodes CSVANGGSTDTQYF. The chain joins TRBV29-1 to TRBJ2-3; maybe TRBD2 (5 bases). The CDR3 consists of 14 residues. Looked up from germline, CDR1 is SQVTM and CDR2 is ANQGSEA. With 4 bases removed from V and 0 bases from J, the gap between germline ends came to 11 bases.